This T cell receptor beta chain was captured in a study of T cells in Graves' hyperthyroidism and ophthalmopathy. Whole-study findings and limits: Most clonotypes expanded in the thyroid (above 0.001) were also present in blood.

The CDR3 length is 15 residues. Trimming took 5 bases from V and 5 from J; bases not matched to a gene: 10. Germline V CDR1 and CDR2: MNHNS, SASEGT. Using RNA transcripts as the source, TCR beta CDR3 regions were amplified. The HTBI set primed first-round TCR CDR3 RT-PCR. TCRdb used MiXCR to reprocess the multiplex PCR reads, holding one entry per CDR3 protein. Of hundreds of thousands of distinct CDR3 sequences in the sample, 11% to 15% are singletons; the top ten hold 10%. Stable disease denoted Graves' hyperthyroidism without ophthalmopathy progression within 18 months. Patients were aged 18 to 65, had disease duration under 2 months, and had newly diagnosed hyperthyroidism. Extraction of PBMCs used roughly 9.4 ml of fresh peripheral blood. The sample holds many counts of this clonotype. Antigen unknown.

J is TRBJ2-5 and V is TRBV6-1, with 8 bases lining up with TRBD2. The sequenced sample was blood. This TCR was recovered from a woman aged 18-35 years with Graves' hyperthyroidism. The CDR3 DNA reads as TGTGCCAGCAGTCCCCGGGGCGGGGGGCGGGAGACCCAGTACTTC. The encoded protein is CASSPRGGGRETQYF.